This T cell receptor (beta chain) was documented in a study of blood T cell repertoires in COVID-19. CDR1 and CDR2 from the germline V gene are SGHRS and YFSETQ. The junction had 9 bases not matched to a gene; V was cut back by 3 bases and J by 5 bases. CDR3 size: 16 residues. Sequenced by immunoSEQ multiplex PCR; TCRdb stores in-frame clones only, minus some. This sample has 150,000 to 200,000 clones, with roughly 86% found just once. The chain combines TRBV5-1 with TRBJ2-5, with TRBD1 matching over 11 bases. The specimen sequenced was peripheral blood. This TCR derives from a woman aged 50 to 65 with acute or convalescent COVID-19. The CDR3 DNA sequence: TGCGCCAGCAGCTCCACCGGGACAGGGGGTATGGAGACCCAGTACTTC. This codes for CASSSTGTGGMETQYF.